What follows describes a single TCR beta chain. The data derive from a study of blood T cell repertoires in COVID-19. Across the whole study: There were acute and convalescent COVID-19 samples, and they came from the United States, Italy and Spain. T cells, B-cell-depleted T cells, or PBMCs provided the cDNA or gDNA that served as material.

Per the original data handling: Estimation of nucleated cell counts relied on the amplification of reference gene primers. Generated by immunoSEQ multiplex PCR, the TCRdb table keeps only in-frame clones and is missing some. The V and J calls and clone size are taken from that table; D and trimming were inferred from the DNA. Of around 190,000 clones listed, less than 90% are singletons. Per germline, CDR1 MNHNY and CDR2 SVGAGI (reference sequence). Trimming pared 10 bases from V and 3 bases from J, leaving 10 bases between. The CDR3 spans 11 residues. The J gene is TRBJ2-7, the V gene TRBV6-6; no firm D call. This receptor was obtained from a young man with acute or convalescent COVID-19. Sequenced: peripheral blood. The DNA for the CDR3 is TGTGCCACTTCCGGGTACTACGAGCAGTACTTC. Protein product: CATSGYYEQYF.